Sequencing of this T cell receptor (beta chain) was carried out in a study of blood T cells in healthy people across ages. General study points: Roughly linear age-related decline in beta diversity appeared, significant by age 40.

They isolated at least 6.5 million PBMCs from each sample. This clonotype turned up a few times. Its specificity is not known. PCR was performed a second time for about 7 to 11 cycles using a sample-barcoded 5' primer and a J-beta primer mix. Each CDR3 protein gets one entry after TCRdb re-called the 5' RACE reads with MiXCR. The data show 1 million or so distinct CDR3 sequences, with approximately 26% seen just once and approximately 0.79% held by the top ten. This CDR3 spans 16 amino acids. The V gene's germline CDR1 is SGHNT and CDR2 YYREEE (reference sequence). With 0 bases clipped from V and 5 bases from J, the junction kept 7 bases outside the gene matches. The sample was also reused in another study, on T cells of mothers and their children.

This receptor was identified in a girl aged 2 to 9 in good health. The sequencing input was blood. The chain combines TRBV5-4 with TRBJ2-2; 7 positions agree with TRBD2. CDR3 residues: CASSLGGGSGTGELFF. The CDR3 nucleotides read TGTGCCAGCAGCTTGGGTGGCGGGAGCGGTACCGGGGAGCTGTTTTTT.